Described below is a single T cell receptor beta chain sequence and its context. The protocol was immunoSEQ multiplex PCR, while the TCRdb copy is restricted to in-frame clones and leaves out a portion. The sample carries a few million clones, 85% to 95% recorded once. This specimen comes from a study of shared clonotypes between healthy human individuals. CDR3 length: 14 residues. Per germline, CDR1 LNHNV and CDR2 YYDKDF (reference sequence). V gave up 9 bases and J gave up 4 bases, with 15 bases separating them. The genes are TRBV15 and TRBJ2-2; D perhaps matches TRBD2 (5 bases). The specimen was naive CD4+ T cells from PBMCs. As to subset: CD45RA+ positively selected. The TCR originated in a man between 18 and 29 years old in good health. Some clones in this sample may be carry-over from other donors' samples. Written as DNA, the CDR3 is TGTGCCACAAAGGAGGCGGGCGGCACCGGGGAGCTGTTTTTT. This codes for CATKEAGGTGELFF.